Only a few counts were recorded for the clone carrying this T cell receptor (beta chain). Germline-derived CDR1 and CDR2 are LNHDA and SQIVND (reference sequence). V gave up 10 bases and J gave up 5 bases; unmatched junction bases: 5. The CDR3 length is 13 residues. This entry belongs to a study of blood T cell repertoires in COVID-19. Whole-study context: Sites across the United States, Italy and Spain contributed samples from acute and convalescent COVID-19. T cells, B-cell-depleted T cells, or PBMCs supplied cDNA or gDNA.

As processed by the authors: Nucleated cell counts were estimated from reference gene primer amplification. TCRdb keeps only in-frame clones here, not all; method: immunoSEQ multiplex PCR. V and J calls plus clone size are reproduced from that table; the DNA served to infer D and trimming. This table holds more than 95,000 clones, about 90% found once. The receptor was derived from a man aged 50-59 years with acute or convalescent COVID-19. Specimen: peripheral blood. The rearrangement links TRBV19 to TRBJ2-7, with 13 bases identical to TRBD2. DNA of the CDR3: TGTGCCACTAAGACTAGCGGGAGGAACGAGCAGTACTTC. As protein: CATKTSGRNEQYF.